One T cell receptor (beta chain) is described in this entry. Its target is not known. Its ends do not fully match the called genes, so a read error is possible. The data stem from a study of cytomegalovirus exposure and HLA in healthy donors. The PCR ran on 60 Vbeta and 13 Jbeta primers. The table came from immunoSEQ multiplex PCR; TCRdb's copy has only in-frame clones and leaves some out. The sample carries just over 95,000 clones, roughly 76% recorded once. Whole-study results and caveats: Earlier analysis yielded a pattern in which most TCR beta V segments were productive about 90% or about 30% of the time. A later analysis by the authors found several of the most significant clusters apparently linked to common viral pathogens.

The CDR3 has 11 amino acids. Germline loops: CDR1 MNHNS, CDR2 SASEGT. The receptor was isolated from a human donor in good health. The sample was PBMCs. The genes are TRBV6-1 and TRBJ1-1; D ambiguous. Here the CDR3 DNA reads TGTGCCAGCAGCGAAGCCAGAGAAGCTTTCTTT. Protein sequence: CASSEAREAFF.